This T cell receptor beta chain was sequenced in a study of identical twins. This clonotype has a count of ten or more. Antigen unknown. The study, taken as a whole, reports: Models, which agreed with sharing between unrelated individuals, nonetheless underestimated the out-of-frame TCR alpha sharing seen in monozygotic twins. Findings came from cross-sectional statistics, without long-term follow-up of donors. Among beta out-of-frame sequences, excess sharing between twins appeared weaker.

TCRdb independently ran MiXCR on the 5' RACE reads; one entry per CDR3 protein. The data show fewer than 800,000 distinct CDR3 sequences, less than 9% seen once. Every one of the donors was a healthy Caucasian. CDR1 SGHVS and CDR2 FQNEAQ come from the germline V gene. Trimming took off 2 bases at V and 7 bases at J, with 6 bases between the two ends. This CDR3 region has 13 residues. In addition, the sample was reused for a study of yellow fever vaccine responses in identical twins.

Sequencing was performed on PBMCs. This sequence joins TRBV7-8 and TRBJ1-6; D is unclear. The sequence was collected from a woman under 30 in good health. The CDR3 here is CASSLSLNSPLHF. The CDR3 nucleotides are TGTGCCAGCAGCTTATCCCTCAATTCACCCCTCCACTTT.